Shown below are 10 T cell receptor beta chains from a single sample sequenced in a study of T cell repertoires in cytomegalovirus infection. The antigens of these receptors remain unknown. TCRdb recomputed calls from the reads with MiXCR, one row per CDR3 protein. The sample holds roughly 920,000 distinct CDR3 sequences; less than 40% are singletons and the top ten take 11% to 15%. The starting material was cultured CD8+ T cells from PBMCs, obtained from culture after CMV antigen stimulation. The receptors were gathered from a human donor in good health (CMV status not recorded). Some clones in this sample may be carry-over from other donors' samples.

This clonotype was seen more than once but under ten times. The chain has TRBV19 and TRBJ2-7, with 10 bases aligning to TRBD1. CDR3 size: 16 residues. V was clipped by 10 bases and J by 0 bases; unmatched bases: 12. Germline lookup yields CDR1 LNHDA and CDR2 SQIVND (reference sequence). The CDR3 region is CATTTSGTGVSYEQYF. The CDR3 DNA follows: TGTGCCACCACAACATCTGGGACAGGGGTCTCCTACGAGCAGTACTTC.

This clonotype was counted at least ten times. The rearrangement uses TRBV7-3 and TRBJ2-3; D might be TRBD2 (6 bases). V was trimmed by 1 base and J by 2 bases, leaving 10 bases between them. CDR3 length equals 15 residues. Germline V gives CDR1 SGHTA, CDR2 FQGTGA. For the CDR3, the DNA is TGTGCCAGCAGCTTAAAGCGGGCCCCCACAGATACGCAGTATTTT. Encoded protein: CASSLKRAPTDTQYF.

This clonotype showed up just a few times. This chain uses TRBV12-3 or TRBV12-4 with TRBJ2-4; TRBD1 matches at 9 bases. This CDR3 has 17 amino acids. Trimming removed 6 bases from V and 2 bases from J; junction bases left unmatched: 11. CDR3 residues: CASSPNDRGGTKNIQYF. In nucleotides, the CDR3 is TGTGCCAGCAGCCCTAATGACAGGGGGGGGACCAAAAACATTCAGTACTTC.

The chain recombines TRBV2 with TRBJ2-3; D gene unclear. Deletions cut 4 bases from V and 4 bases from J, with 12 bases between. Germline CDR1 and CDR2: SNHLY and FYNNEI. CDR3 length equals 14 residues. CDR3 DNA: TGTGCCAGCAGTGTATTGCTTCGAGCAGATACGCAGTATTTT. Amino acid sequence: CASSVLLRADTQYF.

The chain links TRBV10-3 to TRBJ1-5, with D perhaps matching TRBD1 (5 bases). The CDR3 contains 16 residues. Germline lookup yields CDR1 ENHRY and CDR2 SYGVKD. Trimming cost V 5 bases and J 2 bases, with 16 bases left between them. DNA for the CDR3: TGTGCCATCAGTTCAATAGGGGTGGAGGGCAATCAGCCCCAGCATTTT. Encoded protein: CAISSIGVEGNQPQHF.

This clonotype was counted a few times. V usage is TRBV12-3 or TRBV12-4 and J usage is TRBJ1-3; tentative D call: TRBD1 (6 bases). Trimming took 5 bases from V and 0 from J, leaving 17 bases between them. This CDR3 region has 17 residues. The CDR3 DNA is TGTGCCAGCAGTCTAGGGACACCAGTGGTCTCTGGAAACACCATATATTTT. Amino acid sequence: CASSLGTPVVSGNTIYF.

The chain couples TRBV11-2 to TRBJ2-3; D is perhaps TRBD2 (6 bases). V lost 3 bases and J 5 bases, leaving 15 bases between the germline ends. This CDR3 has 15 amino acids. Germline lookup yields CDR1 SGHAT and CDR2 FQNNGV. The CDR3 coding sequence is TGTGCCAGCAGCTTCGGAGGGCGGTTAATAGATACGCAGTATTTT. The encoded protein is CASSFGGRLIDTQYF. Using reference TRBV11-2 and TRBJ2-3 for the parts outside the CDR3, the full variable domain is EAGVAQSPRYKIIEKRQSVAFWCNPISGHATLYWYQQILGQGPKLLIQFQNNGVVDDSQLPKDRFSAERLKGVDSTLKIQPAKLEDSAVYLCASSFGGRLIDTQYFGPGTRLTVL.

The chain couples TRBV20-1 to TRBJ2-1; 9 bases align to TRBD1. V was pared by 6 bases and J by 5 bases, with 14 bases of the junction left unmatched. Germline lookup yields CDR1 DFQATT and CDR2 SNEGSKA (reference sequence). The CDR3 loop spans 16 amino acids. The CDR3: CSAATPGTGTHNEQFF. For the CDR3, the DNA is TGCAGTGCCGCAACCCCCGGGACAGGGACCCACAATGAGCAGTTCTTC.

The chain recombines TRBV6-2 or TRBV6-3 with TRBJ1-4; tentatively, D is TRBD1 (5 bases). The CDR3 totals 15 residues. V dropped 5 bases and J dropped 0 bases, with 10 bases sitting between them. The germline V gene has CDR1 MNHEY and CDR2 SVGEGT. CDR3 bases: TGTGCCAGCAGTCCGGGGCTATCAACTAATGAAAAACTGTTTTTT. Encoded protein: CASSPGLSTNEKLFF.

The chain employs TRBV7-9 and TRBJ2-1; 14 nucleotides align to TRBD2. The V segment lost 5 bases and the J segment 5 bases; nucleotides outside the gene matches: 5. The length of the CDR3 is 16 residues. Germline V gene lookup returns CDR1 SEHNR and CDR2 FQNEAQ (reference sequence). The CDR3 loop reads CASSVSGLAGDNEQFF. The CDR3 DNA sequence: TGTGCCAGCAGCGTATCGGGACTAGCGGGGGACAATGAGCAGTTCTTC.